The following is a T cell receptor (beta chain) sequence with its context. The target antigen is unknown. The CDR3 has 13 residues. Looked up from germline, CDR1 is MDHEN and CDR2 is SYDVKM. The germline V and J ends were trimmed by 7 bases and 5 bases, with 14 bases remaining between them. The immunoSEQ assay was version 4, run in survey mode. Generated by immunoSEQ multiplex PCR, the TCRdb table keeps only in-frame clones and is missing some. This table has about 36,000 clones, approximately 87% appearing once. Cells were stimulated with overlapping HIV-1 Gag 15-mer peptides. CD40L/CD69 double-negative CD45RO-high memory CD4+ T cells were collected. The data were obtained in a study of persistence of HIV-infected CD4 T cells. Findings of the study overall: Compared with CD3/CD28-stimulated cells, CMV- and Gag-responding cells showed lower TCRbeta richness.

Source: cultured CD4+ T cells from PBMCs, taken from a patient who received antiretroviral therapy. This chain links TRBV28 with TRBJ2-5, with D tentatively TRBD2 (5 bases). The sequence derives from an adult with HIV. The donor label of this sample is uncertain. The CDR3 DNA reads as TGTGCCAGCACCAGCGGCGCCAGGGAGACCCAGTACTTC. Translating gives CASTSGARETQYF.